This is a list of T cell receptor beta chains from one sample in a study of blood T cell repertoires in COVID-19. Produced via immunoSEQ multiplex PCR; TCRdb's table is partial and in-frame only. The sample holds about 190,000 clones, about 88% seen once. Sequenced sample: peripheral blood. The receptors come from a woman in her forties who had recovered from COVID-19. The CDR3 runs from the conserved cysteine through the conserved F or W. D genes are given only for firm matches. Clone size is given for some rows only: seen once, a few or many times, or a class if the clone is expanded.

v_gene,d_gene,j_gene,abundance,CDR3nt,CDR3aa
TRBV27,NA,TRBJ2-7,NA,TGTGCCAGCAGTCGTCTCCTCGAGCAGTACTTC,CASSRLLEQYF
TRBV30,NA,TRBJ1-2,NA,TGTGCCTGGGGGACTTCCCCTAACTATGGCTACACCTTC,CAWGTSPNYGYTF
TRBV5-1,TRBD1,TRBJ1-1,NA,TGCGCCAGCAGCTTGGAGGCAGGGGGCTATTTGAACACTGAAGCTTTCTTT,CASSLEAGGYLNTEAFF
TRBV2,NA,TRBJ1-2,NA,TGTGCCAGCCGGACAGATTTAGTGCGTGGCTACACCTTC,CASRTDLVRGYTF
TRBV28,TRBD2,TRBJ2-2,NA,TGTGCCAGCATCCGGACTAGCAACACCGGGGAGCTGTTTTTT,CASIRTSNTGELFF
TRBV6-1,NA,TRBJ1-1,NA,TGTGCCAGCAGTGAATATGGCACCGCGAACACTGAAGCTTTCTTT,CASSEYGTANTEAFF
TRBV7-2,TRBD2,TRBJ2-3,NA,TGTGCCAGCAGCTTAGTTGCGCGGGAGGGGGCAGATACGCAGTATTTT,CASSLVAREGADTQYF
TRBV9,NA,TRBJ2-4,many,TGTGCCAGCAGCGTAGTAGCTAGCGCGAACATTCAGTACTTC,CASSVVASANIQYF
TRBV19,TRBD1,TRBJ1-2,NA,TGTGCCAGTACCGGGGACAGGGAGGTCGGGGGCTACACCTTC,CASTGDREVGGYTF
TRBV9,TRBD2,TRBJ2-1,NA,TGTGCCAGCAGCGTAGGCATAGCGGGAGCCGTTGAGCAGTTCTTC,CASSVGIAGAVEQFF
TRBV2,TRBD1,TRBJ1-2,NA,TGTGCCAGCCAACGGGACAGATTGTATGGCTACACCTTC,CASQRDRLYGYTF
TRBV19,NA,TRBJ1-2,NA,TGTGCCAGTCCCTTTTGGCCAGGGAAAAATCATGGCTACACCTTC,CASPFWPGKNHGYTF
TRBV5-1,TRBD1,TRBJ1-4,NA,TGCGCCAGCAGCGCCGGGACAGCGAATGAAAAACTGTTTTTT,CASSAGTANEKLFF
TRBV27,TRBD2,TRBJ2-1,NA,TGTGCCAGCAGTTTCACTAGCGGGAGTGGTAATGAGCAGTTCTTC,CASSFTSGSGNEQFF
TRBV7-6,TRBD1,TRBJ1-2,NA,TGTGCCAGCAGCTCCCTTGCAGGGGGACAGGGGGTTTCACATGGCTACACCTTC,CASSSLAGGQGVSHGYTF
TRBV19,NA,TRBJ2-1,NA,TGTGCCAGCTTAGACAGGTTCTTAGCTTTGAGATGGTTCTTC,CASLDRFLALRWFF
TRBV19,NA,TRBJ1-6,NA,TGTGCCAGTAGTAGATTACGGGGACCGGGAGTGGGGTCACCCCTCCACTTT,CASSRLRGPGVGSPLHF
TRBV24-1,NA,TRBJ2-2,once,TGTGCCACCAGTGACCCCGGGGTAGTCGAGGCGAGGGAGCTGTTTTTT,CATSDPGVVEARELFF
TRBV18,NA,TRBJ2-2,NA,TGTGCCAGCTCACCGCAGGGATTCACCGGGGAGCTGTTTTTT,CASSPQGFTGELFF
TRBV11-3,TRBD2,TRBJ2-3,once,TGTGCCAGCAGCTCCGGGACTAGCGGGAGAGTCACAGATACGCAGTATTTT,CASSSGTSGRVTDTQYF
TRBV30,NA,TRBJ1-1,NA,TGTGCCTGTTCGGACAGTCGGGATACTGAAGCTTTCTTT,CACSDSRDTEAFF
TRBV30,NA,TRBJ2-3,NA,TGTGCCTGGAGTCGCGGTGGAAGCACAGATACGCAGTATTTT,CAWSRGGSTDTQYF
TRBV3-1/TRBV3-2,NA,TRBJ1-3,NA,TGTGCCAGCAGCCAAGCCTGGGGGGAAGGGGCCTCTGGAAACACCATATATTTT,CASSQAWGEGASGNTIYF
TRBV24-1,TRBD2,TRBJ2-1,NA,TGTGCCACCAGTGAGACCGGGACTAGCGAGCGGGAGCAGTTCTTC,CATSETGTSEREQFF
TRBV5-8,TRBD2,TRBJ2-7,NA,TGTGCCAGCAGCCCCTCTAGCGGGAGCTCCTACGAGCAGTACTTC,CASSPSSGSSYEQYF
TRBV11-2,TRBD1,TRBJ2-1,NA,TGTGCCAGCAGCTTAGCAAGGACAGGGGTGAATGAGCAGTTCTTC,CASSLARTGVNEQFF
TRBV7-9,TRBD2,TRBJ2-1,NA,TGTGCCAGCAGCTCCACGACTAGCCATGAGCAGTTCTTC,CASSSTTSHEQFF
TRBV6-5,TRBD1,TRBJ1-4,NA,TGTGCCAGCAGTAGACAGGGGGCCCCTAATGAAAAACTGTTTTTT,CASSRQGAPNEKLFF
TRBV5-1,TRBD1,TRBJ2-7,few,TGCGCCAGCAGCTTTGATGGGACAGGGGCCTACGAGCAGTACTTC,CASSFDGTGAYEQYF
TRBV7-9,TRBD1,TRBJ2-1,NA,TGTGCCAGCAGTCGGTCTCCCGACAGGGGCAATGAGCAGTTCTTC,CASSRSPDRGNEQFF
TRBV15,TRBD1,TRBJ1-1,NA,TGTGCCACCAGCGAAGGCCGGGACAGCCGTTATGAAGCTTTCTTT,CATSEGRDSRYEAFF
TRBV10-3,TRBD1,TRBJ1-5,NA,TGTGCCATCAGTGACAACAGGGGGGGTGGCAATCAGCCCCAGCATTTT,CAISDNRGGGNQPQHF
TRBV5-5,NA,TRBJ2-5,NA,TGTGCCAGCACCGTCTCAGGGGTCCAAGAGACCCAGTACTTC,CASTVSGVQETQYF
TRBV27,NA,TRBJ1-1,NA,TGTGCCAGCAGTTTAGACAGGAACACTGAAGCTTTCTTT,CASSLDRNTEAFF
TRBV27,TRBD1,TRBJ1-1,NA,TGTGCCAGCAGTTTATTGGGGGGGGGACGGGACAGGGGCACTGAAGCTTTCTTT,CASSLLGGGRDRGTEAFF
TRBV3-1/TRBV3-2,NA,TRBJ2-1,NA,TGTGCCAGCAGCCAAGGCCGAGTAAATGAGCAGTTCTTC,CASSQGRVNEQFF
TRBV6-1,NA,TRBJ2-7,once,TGTGCCAGCAGTGAAACAGGGTACGGAGGCGAGCAGTACTTC,CASSETGYGGEQYF
TRBV27,NA,TRBJ1-1,NA,TGTGCCACCGCACCGTTTGGGGGGACTGAAGCTTTCTTT,CATAPFGGTEAFF
TRBV10-3,NA,TRBJ1-1,NA,TGTGCCATCAGGGGCCTCAGGGCGCGGGGCACTGAAGCTTTCTTT,CAIRGLRARGTEAFF
TRBV4-1,TRBD2,TRBJ2-7,NA,TGCGCCAGCAGCCAAGATTGGGGACTAGCGGTTTACGAGCAGTACTTC,CASSQDWGLAVYEQYF
TRBV7-8,NA,TRBJ2-2,NA,TGTGCCAGCAGCTTGGGCACGACGAACACCGGGGAGCTGTTTTTT,CASSLGTTNTGELFF
TRBV11-2,TRBD1,TRBJ1-1,NA,TGTGCCAGCAGCTTAGGAGGGACAGTATACACTGAAGCTTTCTTT,CASSLGGTVYTEAFF
TRBV16,TRBD1,TRBJ1-2,few,TGTGCCAGCAGCCAAACCGGGACAGGCTATGGCTACACCTTC,CASSQTGTGYGYTF
TRBV3-1/TRBV3-2,TRBD2,TRBJ2-1,NA,TGTGCCAGCAGCCAAGATCGGGGGACTACCCCCCACAATGAGCAGTTCTTC,CASSQDRGTTPHNEQFF
TRBV4-2,NA,TRBJ1-4,NA,TGTGCCAGCAGCCCGTTTAGCGGGGCAGCAACTAATGAAAAACTGTTTTTT,CASSPFSGAATNEKLFF